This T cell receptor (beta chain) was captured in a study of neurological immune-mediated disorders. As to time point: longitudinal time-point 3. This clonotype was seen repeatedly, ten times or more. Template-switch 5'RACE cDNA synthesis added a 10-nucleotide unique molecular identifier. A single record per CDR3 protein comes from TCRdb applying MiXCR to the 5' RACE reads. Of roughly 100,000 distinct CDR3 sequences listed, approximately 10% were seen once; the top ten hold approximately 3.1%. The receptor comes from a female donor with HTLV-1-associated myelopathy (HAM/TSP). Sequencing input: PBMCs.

CDR3 amino acids: CASKGDRGNIQYF. In DNA form, the CDR3 reads TGTGCCAGCAAGGGGGACAGGGGAAACATTCAGTACTTC. V usage is TRBV7-9 and J usage is TRBJ2-4, with 10 bases aligning to TRBD1. Germline CDR1 reads SEHNR; CDR2 reads FQNEAQ (reference sequence). The V gene end was trimmed by 7 bases and the J gene end by 6 bases; junction bases not matched to a gene: 3. The CDR3 sequence is 13 residues long. The whole variable domain, filled in from reference TRBV7-9 and TRBJ2-4, reads DTGVSQNPRHKITKRGQNVTFRCDPISEHNRLYWYRQTLGQGPEFLTYFQNEAQLEKSRLLSDRFSAERPKGSFSTLEIQRTEQGDSAMYLCASKGDRGNIQYFGAGTRLSVL.